The clone carrying this TCR beta chain was seen ten or more times. Its matching antigen is unknown. These data originate in a study of response to subunit inactivated influenza vaccine. General study results and limits: Researchers suggested that each seasonal influenza vaccination recruits few new T cells.

MiXCR, run by TCRdb on the RT-PCR reads, gives a single entry per CDR3 protein. The sample holds hundreds of thousands of distinct CDR3 sequences, around 13% seen once. The sequencing here drew on PBMCs from blood, taken around two weeks before vaccination. The source is a man in his fifties or sixties who received an inactivated influenza vaccine.

CDR3 region: CASKKRSGEGPSNEQFF. The CDR3 nucleotides read TGCGCCAGCAAAAAACGGAGCGGGGAGGGCCCCTCTAATGAGCAGTTCTTC. This chain connects TRBV5-1 to TRBJ2-1; TRBD2 matches at 7 bases. Germline assignment: CDR1 SGHRS and CDR2 YFSETQ. The length of the CDR3 is 17 residues. After removal of 6 bases from V and 7 bases from J, the junction contained 19 bases not matched to a gene.